Listed below are T cell receptor beta chains from one sample, sequenced in a study of T-cell memory formation after mild COVID-19. TCRdb called the 5' RACE reads again in MiXCR, with one record for every CDR3 protein. The sample consists of around 390,000 distinct CDR3 sequences, about 17% of them appearing once. Sequenced: PBMCs or a T cell subset sorted from them (not recorded which). The receptors were gathered from a man aged 18 to 30 who had mild COVID-19 (a few samples of this study predate the infection). Cell type and time point are not known. CDR3s include the opening cysteine and the closing phenylalanine or tryptophan. The D gene is left open where the match is weak. Rows may omit the clone size; those that give it use once, few, many or a size class.

cdr3_nt: TGTGCCAGCAGTAACGGCGCAACAGGGAACACTGAAGCTTTCTTT; cdr3_aa: CASSNGATGNTEAFF; v_call: TRBV12-3/TRBV12-4; d_call: NA; j_call: TRBJ1-1; clone_size: few
cdr3_nt: TGCGCCAGCAGCCATCGGAGTACTGATACTGAAGCTTTCTTT; cdr3_aa: CASSHRSTDTEAFF; v_call: TRBV4-3; d_call: NA; j_call: TRBJ1-1; clone_size: few
cdr3_nt: TGCAGTTACAGGCACATTATGAACACTGAAGCTTTCTTT; cdr3_aa: CSYRHIMNTEAFF; v_call: TRBV20-1; d_call: NA; j_call: TRBJ1-1; clone_size: NA
cdr3_nt: TGTGCCAGCAGCCCCCGATACGCTAGCGGGGGGTGGAATGAGCAGTTCTTC; cdr3_aa: CASSPRYASGGWNEQFF; v_call: TRBV6-6; d_call: TRBD2; j_call: TRBJ2-1; clone_size: few
cdr3_nt: TGTGCCAGCAGTTTAAACTGGATACAAGAGACCCAGTACTTC; cdr3_aa: CASSLNWIQETQYF; v_call: TRBV12-3/TRBV12-4; d_call: NA; j_call: TRBJ2-5; clone_size: many
cdr3_nt: TGCAGCGTCGAAGGGGGGGACACAAATTTCTACAATGAGCAGTTCTTC; cdr3_aa: CSVEGGDTNFYNEQFF; v_call: TRBV29-1; d_call: NA; j_call: TRBJ2-1; clone_size: NA
cdr3_nt: TGTGCCAGCAGGATAACCGCGGGACCCCAGCATTTT; cdr3_aa: CASRITAGPQHF; v_call: TRBV12-3/TRBV12-4; d_call: NA; j_call: TRBJ1-5; clone_size: NA
cdr3_nt: TGTGCCAGCAGCAAGACAGGGCACAATGAGCAGTTCTTC; cdr3_aa: CASSKTGHNEQFF; v_call: TRBV7-2; d_call: TRBD1; j_call: TRBJ2-1; clone_size: NA
cdr3_nt: TGCAGTGCTAGAGATCCCGGTAGCACAGATACGCAGTATTTT; cdr3_aa: CSARDPGSTDTQYF; v_call: TRBV20-1; d_call: NA; j_call: TRBJ2-3; clone_size: few
cdr3_nt: TGCGCCAGCAGCCGGGACGTCAGTCAGCCCCAGCATTTT; cdr3_aa: CASSRDVSQPQHF; v_call: TRBV5-1; d_call: NA; j_call: TRBJ1-5; clone_size: few
cdr3_nt: TGTGCCAGCAGTTATACCCCGGGACAGGGGCGCAATGAGCAGTTCTTC; cdr3_aa: CASSYTPGQGRNEQFF; v_call: TRBV6-1; d_call: TRBD1; j_call: TRBJ2-1; clone_size: few
cdr3_nt: TGCGCCAGCAGCCAAGATTGGGGTCGAAAAGAGACCCAGTACTTC; cdr3_aa: CASSQDWGRKETQYF; v_call: TRBV4-1; d_call: NA; j_call: TRBJ2-5; clone_size: NA
cdr3_nt: TGTGCCAGCAGTCGGTCGGCGGGCACCGGGGAGCTGTTTTTT; cdr3_aa: CASSRSAGTGELFF; v_call: TRBV28; d_call: NA; j_call: TRBJ2-2; clone_size: NA
cdr3_nt: TGCAGTGCTAAGCCGGGACAGGGCCTTTTTAGCAATCAGCCCCAGCATTTT; cdr3_aa: CSAKPGQGLFSNQPQHF; v_call: TRBV20-1; d_call: TRBD1; j_call: TRBJ1-5; clone_size: few
cdr3_nt: TGTGCCAGCAGCACCCGGGACAGTAAGAGAGAGACCCAGTACTTC; cdr3_aa: CASSTRDSKRETQYF; v_call: TRBV11-3; d_call: TRBD1; j_call: TRBJ2-5; clone_size: NA
cdr3_nt: TGTGCCAGCAGCTTAGTCACAGACGGTCTCTGGACGGAGACCCAGTACTTC; cdr3_aa: CASSLVTDGLWTETQYF; v_call: TRBV7-9; d_call: NA; j_call: TRBJ2-5; clone_size: NA
cdr3_nt: TGTGCCAGCAGCCCCCATTCGACAGCCATGAACACTGAAGCTTTCTTT; cdr3_aa: CASSPHSTAMNTEAFF; v_call: TRBV7-2; d_call: NA; j_call: TRBJ1-1; clone_size: NA
cdr3_nt: TGTGCCAGCAGCTTAGCGTGGCTAGCGGGGGACCGCGAGCAGTTCTTC; cdr3_aa: CASSLAWLAGDREQFF; v_call: TRBV11-1; d_call: TRBD2; j_call: TRBJ2-1; clone_size: NA
cdr3_nt: TGCAGTGCGGGGATGCCAGGGGCCACAGATACGCAGTATTTT; cdr3_aa: CSAGMPGATDTQYF; v_call: TRBV20-1; d_call: NA; j_call: TRBJ2-3; clone_size: NA
cdr3_nt: TGTGCCAGCAGTGAAGACAGGCTTCTAGATCAGCCCCAGCATTTT; cdr3_aa: CASSEDRLLDQPQHF; v_call: TRBV7-9; d_call: NA; j_call: TRBJ1-5; clone_size: few
cdr3_nt: TGTGCCAGCAGCTTCTCCCCAGGCATGAACACTGAAGCTTTCTTT; cdr3_aa: CASSFSPGMNTEAFF; v_call: TRBV7-2; d_call: NA; j_call: TRBJ1-1; clone_size: few
cdr3_nt: TGTGCCAGCAGACCCCCGGGCGGAACCAATCAGCCCCAGCATTTT; cdr3_aa: CASRPPGGTNQPQHF; v_call: TRBV27; d_call: NA; j_call: TRBJ1-5; clone_size: NA
cdr3_nt: TGTGCCAGCAGCTTACAGGGGAGTTGGGAAAAACTGTTTTTT; cdr3_aa: CASSLQGSWEKLFF; v_call: TRBV7-9; d_call: NA; j_call: TRBJ1-4; clone_size: NA
cdr3_nt: TGCAGTGCTAGACCCACGTACCAAGAGACCCAGTACTTC; cdr3_aa: CSARPTYQETQYF; v_call: TRBV20-1; d_call: NA; j_call: TRBJ2-5; clone_size: NA
cdr3_nt: TGTGCCTGGAGTGTACTTATCTGGCAACCGGCCGCAAACTATGGCTACACCTTC; cdr3_aa: CAWSVLIWQPAANYGYTF; v_call: TRBV30; d_call: NA; j_call: TRBJ1-2; clone_size: few
cdr3_nt: TGCAGTGCTAGAACTTTAGCGGAAAACATTCAGTACTTC; cdr3_aa: CSARTLAENIQYF; v_call: TRBV20-1; d_call: NA; j_call: TRBJ2-4; clone_size: few
cdr3_nt: TGTGCCAGCAGTTACCCTGATTGGGGGGGGCGAGGCAATGAGCAGTTCTTC; cdr3_aa: CASSYPDWGGRGNEQFF; v_call: TRBV6-5; d_call: NA; j_call: TRBJ2-1; clone_size: NA
cdr3_nt: TGTGCCAGCAGCCCACTAGCGGGGGGGCGAGAGACCCAGTACTTC; cdr3_aa: CASSPLAGGRETQYF; v_call: TRBV28; d_call: TRBD2; j_call: TRBJ2-5; clone_size: few
cdr3_nt: TGTGCCAGCAGCCGGTTGGGACAGGGACCCTCCTACGAGCAGTACTTC; cdr3_aa: CASSRLGQGPSYEQYF; v_call: TRBV7-2; d_call: TRBD1; j_call: TRBJ2-7; clone_size: few
cdr3_nt: TGTGCCAGCCACGGGACAGGGGCTAACTATGGCTACACCTTC; cdr3_aa: CASHGTGANYGYTF; v_call: TRBV27; d_call: TRBD1; j_call: TRBJ1-2; clone_size: NA
cdr3_nt: TGTGCCAGCAGTTACCCCACAGGTGAAGCTTTCTTT; cdr3_aa: CASSYPTGEAFF; v_call: TRBV12-3/TRBV12-4; d_call: NA; j_call: TRBJ1-1; clone_size: few
cdr3_nt: TGCGCCACGCGAGGACAGGGGGAGCTGGGTAATGAGCAGTTCTTC; cdr3_aa: CATRGQGELGNEQFF; v_call: TRBV10-2; d_call: TRBD1; j_call: TRBJ2-1; clone_size: NA
cdr3_nt: TGTGCCAGCAGCCAAGGGGGGCGCGCAACTAATGAAAAACTGTTTTTT; cdr3_aa: CASSQGGRATNEKLFF; v_call: TRBV4-2; d_call: NA; j_call: TRBJ1-4; clone_size: NA
cdr3_nt: TGTGCCAGCAGTTACTCTCCGGGTAGGGCTGAAGCTTTCTTT; cdr3_aa: CASSYSPGRAEAFF; v_call: TRBV6-5; d_call: NA; j_call: TRBJ1-1; clone_size: few
cdr3_nt: TGTGCCAGCAGTTTAGTGGGAGTCACTGAAGCTTTCTTT; cdr3_aa: CASSLVGVTEAFF; v_call: TRBV28; d_call: NA; j_call: TRBJ1-1; clone_size: few
cdr3_nt: TGTGCCATCAGTACAGAAAACTATGGCTACACCTTC; cdr3_aa: CAISTENYGYTF; v_call: TRBV10-3; d_call: NA; j_call: TRBJ1-2; clone_size: NA
cdr3_nt: TGTGCCAGCAGTTTATCAAAACAGGGAGGCACTGAAGCTTTCTTT; cdr3_aa: CASSLSKQGGTEAFF; v_call: TRBV27; d_call: NA; j_call: TRBJ1-1; clone_size: NA
cdr3_nt: TGTGCCAGCACCGAACCCGTGGCTCGCAATCAGCCCCAGCATTTT; cdr3_aa: CASTEPVARNQPQHF; v_call: TRBV5-6; d_call: NA; j_call: TRBJ1-5; clone_size: NA
cdr3_nt: TGCGCCAGCAGCCCCGGAGGGACAGGGGTCGGCTACACCTTC; cdr3_aa: CASSPGGTGVGYTF; v_call: TRBV5-1; d_call: TRBD1; j_call: TRBJ1-2; clone_size: many
cdr3_nt: TGTGCCAGCATCTTTCGTGCGGGCACTGAAGCTTTCTTT; cdr3_aa: CASIFRAGTEAFF; v_call: TRBV6-1; d_call: NA; j_call: TRBJ1-1; clone_size: many
cdr3_nt: TGTGCCAGCAGCCGATCGACAGATACGCAGTATTTT; cdr3_aa: CASSRSTDTQYF; v_call: TRBV7-9; d_call: NA; j_call: TRBJ2-3; clone_size: many